This T cell receptor (beta chain) was documented in a study of beta chain features in type 1 diabetes. General study findings and limits: Type 1 diabetes patients showed a moderate but significant shortening of TCRB CDR3s in all four CD4+ subsets.

Expressed TCRB transcripts were sequenced because the entire RNA isolate underwent reverse transcription. TCRdb's copy holds only in-frame clones and misses some; the assay was immunoSEQ multiplex PCR. The sample carries about 47,000 clones, roughly 47% recorded once. Points on this clone: Its cognate antigen is unknown.

The germline V gene encodes CDR1 MNHNY and CDR2 SVGAGI (reference sequence). The CDR3 consists of 13 residues. V lost 6 bases and J lost 3, with 10 bases in between. The rearrangement uses TRBV6-6 and TRBJ2-3; D perhaps matches TRBD1 (6 bases). The source is a man aged 25 to 45 with type 1 diabetes. The source material was stem cell memory CD4+ T cells from blood. CDR3 sequence reads: CASRDTGTDTQYF. As DNA, the CDR3 is TGTGCCAGCAGGGATACAGGGACAGATACGCAGTATTTT.